The 3 T cell receptor beta chains below all came from one sample that was sequenced in a study of beta chain features in type 1 diabetes. The sequenced template was cDNA made from the entire isolated RNA. The table came from immunoSEQ multiplex PCR; TCRdb's copy has only in-frame clones and leaves some out. The repertoire holds 450,000 or so clones, with about an eighth as singletons. Sequences were obtained from naive CD4+ T cells from blood. The receptors stem from a woman aged 18-29 years in good health.

The V gene is TRBV6-6, the J gene TRBJ2-1, with 13 bases that match TRBD2. Germline V gene lookup returns CDR1 MNHNY and CDR2 SVGAGI (reference sequence). V shed 5 bases, J shed 6 bases, and the junction held 4 bases outside the gene matches. This CDR3 region has 15 residues. The CDR3: CASSTTSGRSNEQFF. CDR3 DNA: TGTGCCAGCAGTACGACTAGCGGGAGGAGCAATGAGCAGTTCTTC.

The V call is TRBV10-3, the J call TRBJ2-7; D unclear. Germline V gene sequence: CDR1 ENHRY, CDR2 SYGVKD. With 6 bases removed from V and 3 bases from J, the gap between germline ends came to 12 bases. CDR3 size: 13 residues. The CDR3 region is CAISGLLDYEQYF. The CDR3 DNA sequence: TGTGCCATCAGCGGCTTACTTGACTACGAGCAGTACTTC.

A single count supports this clone. The V and J genes are TRBV28 and TRBJ2-4; D perhaps matches TRBD2 (7 bases). Per the germline V gene, CDR1 is MDHEN and CDR2 is SYDVKM. The CDR3 extends over 17 amino acids. Trimming removed 4 bases from V and 0 bases from J, with 16 bases in between. The CDR3 region is CASSWRGGSLAKNIQYF. CDR3 nucleotides: TGTGCCAGCAGTTGGAGGGGGGGATCACTAGCCAAAAACATTCAGTACTTC.